The 27 T cell receptor beta chains reported below all come from one sample, sequenced in a study of blood T cell repertoires in COVID-19. The table came from immunoSEQ multiplex PCR; TCRdb's copy has only in-frame clones and leaves some out. The sample gives 150,000 or so clones, approximately 80% of which show up once; 0.45% to 0.6% is in the top ten. The sequenced sample was peripheral blood. The source of these receptors is a man between 60 and 70 years old with acute or convalescent COVID-19.

The rearrangement uses TRBV12-5 and TRBJ1-1; 7 nucleotides line up with TRBD1. J gave up 3 bases and V 3 bases, and 22 bases lay outside the gene matches. Germline lookup yields CDR1 LGHNT and CDR2 FRNRAP. The CDR3 contains 20 residues. CDR3 in DNA: TGTGCTAGTGGTTTTCTTCCGTTAGGTCAGACAGGGTGGGAGGACACTGAAGCTTTCTTT. Its translation is CASGFLPLGQTGWEDTEAFF.

The V call is TRBV6-5, the J call TRBJ2-7, with TRBD1 as a possible D gene (6 bases). The CDR3 has 14 residues. V lost 6 bases and J 2 bases, leaving 14 bases between the germline ends. Per the germline V gene, CDR1 is MNHEY and CDR2 is SVGAGI. In nucleotides, the CDR3 is TGTGCCAGCAGGGGACCGACAGGAACCTACGAGCAGTACTTC. Amino acid sequence: CASRGPTGTYEQYF.

V is TRBV6-5 and J is TRBJ1-2; 7 bases agree with TRBD1. The CDR3 has 14 residues. V trimming: 7 bases; J trimming: 6 bases; junction bases outside the gene matches: 11. The germline CDR1 and CDR2 sequences are MNHEY and SVGAGI. The CDR3 nucleotides are TGTGCCAGCAAGCGACAGGGCGATTGGAATGGCTACACCTTC. Its protein product is CASKRQGDWNGYTF.

The chain recombines TRBV2 with TRBJ1-2; 8 bases line up with TRBD1. After removal of 7 bases from V and 8 bases from J, the junction contained 18 bases not matched to a gene. The CDR3 is made up of 16 amino acids. Germline CDR1 SNHLY, CDR2 FYNNEI. The CDR3 reads CASTYTGQALQGGYTF. Written as DNA, the CDR3 is TGTGCCAGCACCTATACGGGACAGGCCCTACAGGGAGGCTACACCTTC.

The rearrangement links TRBV5-1 to TRBJ2-3, with D possibly matching TRBD1 (6 bases). V lost 4 bases to trimming and J lost 2 bases, with 11 bases between them. The CDR3 length is 14 residues. Germline CDR1 is SGHRS and CDR2 is YFSETQ. CDR3 sequence: CASSPGVNTDTQYF. The CDR3 DNA reads TGCGCCAGCAGCCCAGGGGTCAACACAGATACGCAGTATTTT. The full variable domain, with the rest looked up from reference TRBV5-1 and TRBJ2-3, is KAGVTQTPRYLIKTRGQQVTLSCSPISGHRSVSWYQQTPGQGLQFLFEYFSETQRNKGNFPGRFSGRQFSNSRSEMNVSTLELGDSALYLCASSPGVNTDTQYFGPGTRLTVL.

CDR3 in amino acids: CASSPYRDSTEAFF. Written as DNA, the CDR3 is TGTGCCAGCAGCCCCTACAGGGATTCGACTGAAGCTTTCTTT. The V gene is TRBV7-3, the J gene TRBJ1-1, with D maybe TRBD1 (6 bases). The CDR3 covers 14 residues. Deletions cut 5 bases from V and 5 bases from J, with 15 bases between. The germline V gene has CDR1 SGHTA and CDR2 FQGTGA.

V and J are TRBV28 and TRBJ2-7, with D unclear. The germline V gene has CDR1 MDHEN and CDR2 SYDVKM. V lost 4 bases to trimming and J lost 2 bases, with 6 bases between them. The length of the CDR3 is 12 residues. The CDR3 reads CASSSQTYEQYF. The CDR3 DNA is TGTGCCAGCAGTTCGCAGACCTACGAGCAGTACTTC.

CDR3 region: CASQTGVAGNTIYF. The CDR3 DNA sequence: TGTGCCAGCCAGACAGGGGTAGCTGGAAACACCATATATTTT. The V gene is TRBV6-5, the J gene TRBJ1-3, with 8 bases that match TRBD1. The CDR3 consists of 14 residues. Losses at the gene ends were 8 bases for V and 2 bases for J; bases not matched to a gene: 5. CDR1 is MNHEY, CDR2 SVGAGI, per germline.

This clone was observed a few times. The chain joins TRBV11-2 to TRBJ1-1; D is perhaps TRBD1 (6 bases). The V and J ends lost 3 bases and 4 bases respectively, with 9 bases between them. Germline V CDR1 and CDR2: SGHAT, FQNNGV. The CDR3 is 13 residues long. This CDR3 reads CASSFGTSTEAFF. The DNA for the CDR3 is TGTGCCAGCAGCTTTGGGACATCCACTGAAGCTTTCTTT.

The rearrangement uses TRBV6-5 and TRBJ1-1; 9 nucleotides line up with TRBD1. Germline V CDR1 and CDR2: MNHEY, SVGAGI. CDR3 length: 14 residues. The junction had 0 bases not matched to a gene; V was cut back by 0 bases and J by 4 bases. The CDR3 DNA is TGTGCCAGCAGTTACTCGACAGGGGGCACTGAAGCTTTCTTT. Its protein is CASSYSTGGTEAFF.

The chain recombines TRBV19 with TRBJ2-6; 7 positions match TRBD1. V was clipped by 4 bases and J by 2 bases; unmatched bases: 2. Per the germline V gene, CDR1 is LNHDA and CDR2 is SQIVND (reference sequence). This CDR3 has 15 amino acids. The CDR3 here is CASSRQGTGANVLTF. As DNA, the CDR3 is TGTGCCAGTAGTAGACAGGGAACTGGGGCCAACGTCCTGACTTTC.

This chain links TRBV6-2 or TRBV6-3 with TRBJ1-5, with D possibly being TRBD1 (6 bases). The V end was cut by 2 bases, the J end by 7 bases, with 12 bases between. The CDR3 runs to 14 residues. Germline V gene sequence: CDR1 MNHEY, CDR2 SVGEGT. The CDR3 here is CASSYGGARQPQHF. For the CDR3, the DNA is TGTGCCAGCAGTTACGGGGGGGCGCGGCAGCCCCAGCATTTT.

The V call is TRBV24-1, the J call TRBJ2-3, with 12 bases matching TRBD2. V trimming: 2 bases; J trimming: 0 bases; junction bases outside the gene matches: 2. The CDR3 has 17 residues. Germline CDR1 KGHDR, CDR2 SFDVKD. CDR3 loop: CATSDWGLAGSTDTQYF. CDR3 nucleotides: TGTGCCACCAGTGATTGGGGACTAGCGGGTAGCACAGATACGCAGTATTTT.

Within the sample, this clone is medium-sized (0.01 to 0.1%). CDR3 DNA: TGTGCCAGCAGCTCTGGGGGAGGGGCGGGGGTATCCTACGAGCAGTACTTC. Its protein product is CASSSGGGAGVSYEQYF. The V gene is TRBV5-4, the J gene TRBJ2-7; 7 positions match TRBD2. The J segment lost 1 base and the V segment lost 3 bases, leaving 13 bases of the junction unmatched. The CDR3 sequence is 17 residues long. Germline V gene data show CDR1 as SGHNT and CDR2 as YYREEE (reference sequence).

The rearrangement links TRBV7-2 to TRBJ1-1; weak D call: TRBD1 (5 bases). Germline assignment: CDR1 SGHTA and CDR2 FQGNSA. V was shortened by 5 bases and J by 3 bases, with 10 bases between the two germline ends. This CDR3 spans 13 amino acids. The CDR3 DNA is TGTGCCAGCAGCGTGGACATCTACACTGAAGCTTTCTTT. This codes for CASSVDIYTEAFF.

V and J are TRBV6-5 and TRBJ1-2; tentatively, D is TRBD1 (5 bases). Trimming shortened V by 4 bases and J by 7 bases, and 10 bases separated the two germline ends. The CDR3 loop spans 12 amino acids. The germline V gene has CDR1 MNHEY and CDR2 SVGAGI. CDR3 coding DNA: TGTGCCAGCAGTTGGGGGGGGAGTGGCTACACCTTC. It codes for CASSWGGSGYTF.

This chain connects TRBV7-2 to TRBJ1-3; 7 bases align to TRBD1. CDR1 is SGHTA, CDR2 FQGNSA, per germline. This CDR3 contains 18 residues. Unmatched junction bases numbered 17, after V lost 4 bases and J lost 5 bases. CDR3 in DNA: TGTGCCAGCAGCTATATATCAGGGGGGACAGATATACGAAACACCATATATTTT. It specifies CASSYISGGTDIRNTIYF.

V usage is TRBV7-9 and J usage is TRBJ2-5; maybe TRBD2 (6 bases). The germline V gene encodes CDR1 SEHNR and CDR2 FQNEAQ (reference sequence). CDR3 size: 13 residues. V shed 5 bases and J shed 5 bases, with 12 bases lying between them. CDR3 protein: CASSQAGGETQYF. CDR3 sequence (DNA): TGTGCCAGCAGCCAGGCCGGAGGGGAGACCCAGTACTTC.

This chain uses TRBV5-1 with TRBJ2-3; TRBD2 agrees at 7 bases. Germline values: CDR1 SGHRS, CDR2 YFSETQ. With V trimmed by 6 bases and J by 0 bases, 4 bases remained unmatched. This CDR3 is built from 14 residues. CDR3 in DNA: TGCGCCAGCACTCCGGGACTAAGCACAGATACGCAGTATTTT. Translated: CASTPGLSTDTQYF.

The J gene is TRBJ1-1, the V gene TRBV16, with D possibly matching TRBD1 (6 bases). CDR3 length: 15 residues. Trimming left V 2 bases short and J 1 base short, with 11 bases between. Germline V gene lookup returns CDR1 KGHSY and CDR2 FQNENV. CDR3 region: CASSQPGQRNTEAFF. CDR3 sequence (DNA): TGTGCCAGCAGCCAACCCGGACAGAGGAACACTGAAGCTTTCTTT.

The chain carries TRBV19 and TRBJ2-5; 11 bases fit TRBD2. The germline CDR1 and CDR2 sequences are LNHDA and SQIVND (reference sequence). CDR3 size: 15 residues. The ends lost 5 bases at V and 3 bases at J; junction bases unmatched: 5. In nucleotides, the CDR3 is TGTGCCAGTAGTCCCCTTAGCGGGGGGGAAGAGACCCAGTACTTC. This sequence encodes CASSPLSGGEETQYF.

The gene calls are TRBV6-2 or TRBV6-3 and TRBJ1-2; 7 nucleotides match TRBD1. This CDR3 comprises 17 residues. V dropped 4 bases and J dropped 6; count of bases not matched to a gene: 17. Germline-derived CDR1 and CDR2 are MNHEY and SVGEGT. DNA for the CDR3: TGTGCCAGCAGTTCGGGGGACAGTCCGCAGTTTCGGGATGGCTACACCTTC. It codes for CASSSGDSPQFRDGYTF.

The rearrangement joins TRBV7-2 to TRBJ2-6; D remains ambiguous. The V gene lost 4 bases and the J gene lost 2 bases, with 9 bases spanning the gap. Germline V gene sequence: CDR1 SGHTA, CDR2 FQGNSA. This CDR3 has 15 residues. The CDR3 DNA reads TGTGCCAGCAGCTCCGAGGTGGCTGGGGCCAACGTCCTGACTTTC. Encoded protein: CASSSEVAGANVLTF.

The rearrangement uses TRBV5-1 and TRBJ1-4, with 7 positions matching TRBD1. The CDR3 has 15 amino acids. CDR1 is SGHRS, CDR2 YFSETQ, per germline. V trimming: 0 bases; J trimming: 4 bases; junction bases outside the gene matches: 3. CDR3 in DNA: TGCGCCAGCAGCTTGGGGACAGGATATAATGAAAAACTGTTTTTT. Protein sequence: CASSLGTGYNEKLFF.

V is TRBV2 and J is TRBJ1-2; 9 bases line up with TRBD1. The CDR3 sequence is 13 residues long. Looked up from germline, CDR1 is SNHLY and CDR2 is FYNNEI. V lost 8 bases, J lost 4 bases, and 5 bases stayed unmatched. This CDR3 is CASWGQGSYGYTF. The CDR3 coding sequence is TGTGCCAGCTGGGGACAGGGATCCTATGGCTACACCTTC.

The V gene is TRBV11-2, the J gene TRBJ2-5; D is unclear. V lost 4 bases to trimming and J lost 4 bases, with 4 bases between them. The V gene's germline CDR1 is SGHAT and CDR2 FQNNGV. The CDR3 covers 11 residues. CDR3: CASSSRETQYF. CDR3 nucleotides: TGTGCCAGCAGCTCTAGAGAGACCCAGTACTTC. Based on the CDR3 plus reference TRBV11-2 and TRBJ2-5, the full variable domain is EAGVAQSPRYKIIEKRQSVAFWCNPISGHATLYWYQQILGQGPKLLIQFQNNGVVDDSQLPKDRFSAERLKGVDSTLKIQPAKLEDSAVYLCASSSRETQYFGPGTRLLVL.

Written as DNA, the CDR3 is TGTGCCAGCAGTGAAGATGCGGGCAGGTACAATTCACCCCTCCACTTT. Protein product: CASSEDAGRYNSPLHF. The genes are TRBV2 and TRBJ1-6; D gene uncertain. Trimming removed 1 base at V and 7 bases at J, with 14 bases between. This CDR3 has 16 amino acids. Germline CDR1 SNHLY, CDR2 FYNNEI.